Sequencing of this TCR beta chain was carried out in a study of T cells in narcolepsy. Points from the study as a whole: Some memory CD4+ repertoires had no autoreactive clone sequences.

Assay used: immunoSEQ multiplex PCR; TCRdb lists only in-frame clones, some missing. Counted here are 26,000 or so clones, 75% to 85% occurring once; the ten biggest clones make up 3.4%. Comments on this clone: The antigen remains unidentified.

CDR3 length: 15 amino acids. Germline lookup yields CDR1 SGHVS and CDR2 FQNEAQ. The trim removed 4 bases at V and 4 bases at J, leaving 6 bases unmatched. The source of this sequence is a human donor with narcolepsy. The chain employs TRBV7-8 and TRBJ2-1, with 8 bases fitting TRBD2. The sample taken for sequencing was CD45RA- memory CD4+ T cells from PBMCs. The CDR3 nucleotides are TGTGCCAGCAGCTCCTGGACTAGCTTGTACAATGAGCAGTTCTTC. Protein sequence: CASSSWTSLYNEQFF.